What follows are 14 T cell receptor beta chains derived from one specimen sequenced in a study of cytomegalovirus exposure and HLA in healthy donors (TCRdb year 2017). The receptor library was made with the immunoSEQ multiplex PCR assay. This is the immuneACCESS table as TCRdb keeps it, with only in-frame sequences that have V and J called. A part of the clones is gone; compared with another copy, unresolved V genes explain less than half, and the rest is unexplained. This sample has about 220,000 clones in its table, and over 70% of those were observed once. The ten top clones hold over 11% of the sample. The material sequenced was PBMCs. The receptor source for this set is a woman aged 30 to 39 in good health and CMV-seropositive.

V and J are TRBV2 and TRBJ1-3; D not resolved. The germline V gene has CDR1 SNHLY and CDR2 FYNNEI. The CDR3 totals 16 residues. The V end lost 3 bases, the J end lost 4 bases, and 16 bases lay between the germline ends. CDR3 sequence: CASSESPGLRGNTIYF. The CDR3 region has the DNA TGTGCCAGCAGTGAGTCTCCGGGATTGAGGGGAAACACCATATATTTT. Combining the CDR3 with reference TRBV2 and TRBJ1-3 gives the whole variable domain EPEVTQTPSHQVTQMGQEVILRCVPISNHLYFYWYRQILGQKVEFLVSFYNNEISEKSEIFDDQFSVERPDGSNFTLKIRSTKLEDSAMYFCASSESPGLRGNTIYFGEGSWLTVV.

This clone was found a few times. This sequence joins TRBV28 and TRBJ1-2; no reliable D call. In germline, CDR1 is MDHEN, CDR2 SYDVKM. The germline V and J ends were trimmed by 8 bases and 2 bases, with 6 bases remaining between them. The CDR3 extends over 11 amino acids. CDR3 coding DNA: TGTGCCAGCCGGGGAAACTATGGCTACACCTTC. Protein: CASRGNYGYTF.

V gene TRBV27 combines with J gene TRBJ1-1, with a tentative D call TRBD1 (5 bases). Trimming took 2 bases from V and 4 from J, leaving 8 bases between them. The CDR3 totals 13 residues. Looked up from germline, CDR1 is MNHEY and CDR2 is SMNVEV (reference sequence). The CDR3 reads CASSLGGSTEAFF. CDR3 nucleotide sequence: TGTGCCAGCAGTTTAGGGGGAAGCACTGAAGCTTTCTTT.

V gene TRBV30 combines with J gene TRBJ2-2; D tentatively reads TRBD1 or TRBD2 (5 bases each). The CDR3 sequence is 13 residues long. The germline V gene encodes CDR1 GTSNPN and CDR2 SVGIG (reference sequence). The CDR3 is CAFRSGGTGELFF. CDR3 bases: TGTGCTTTTCGAAGTGGGGGCACCGGGGAGCTGTTTTTT.

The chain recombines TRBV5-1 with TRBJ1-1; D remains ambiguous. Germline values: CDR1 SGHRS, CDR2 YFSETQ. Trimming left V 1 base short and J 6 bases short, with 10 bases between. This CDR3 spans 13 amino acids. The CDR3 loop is CASSLMLSSEAFF. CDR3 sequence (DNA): TGCGCCAGCAGCTTGATGCTTAGCTCTGAAGCTTTCTTT.

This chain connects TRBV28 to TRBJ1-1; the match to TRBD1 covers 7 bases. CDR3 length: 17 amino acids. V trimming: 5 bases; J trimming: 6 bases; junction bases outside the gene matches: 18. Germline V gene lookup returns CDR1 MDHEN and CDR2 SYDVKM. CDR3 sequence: CASSHLSEGARRSEAFF. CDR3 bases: TGTGCCAGCAGTCACCTTAGCGAGGGGGCGAGACGGTCTGAAGCTTTCTTT.

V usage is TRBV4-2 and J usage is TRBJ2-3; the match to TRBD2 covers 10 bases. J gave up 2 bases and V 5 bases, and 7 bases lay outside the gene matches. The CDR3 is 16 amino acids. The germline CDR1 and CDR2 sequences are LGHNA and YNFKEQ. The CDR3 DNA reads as TGTGCCAGCAGCGTCCCGGGACTAGCGACCACAGATACGCAGTATTTT. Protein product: CASSVPGLATTDTQYF.

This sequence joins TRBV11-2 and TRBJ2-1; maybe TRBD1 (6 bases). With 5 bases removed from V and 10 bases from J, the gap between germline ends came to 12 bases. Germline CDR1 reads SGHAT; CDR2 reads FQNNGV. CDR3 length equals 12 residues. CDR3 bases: TGTGCCAGCAGCCCGCAGGGGTGGGAGCAGTTCTTC. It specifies CASSPQGWEQFF.

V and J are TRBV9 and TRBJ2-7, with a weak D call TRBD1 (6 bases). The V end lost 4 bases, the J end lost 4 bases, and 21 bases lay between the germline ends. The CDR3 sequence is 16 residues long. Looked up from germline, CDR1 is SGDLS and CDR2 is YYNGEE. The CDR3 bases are TGTGCCAGCAGCCCACACCGACAGGCCCCTTGGTACGAGCAGTACTTC. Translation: CASSPHRQAPWYEQYF.

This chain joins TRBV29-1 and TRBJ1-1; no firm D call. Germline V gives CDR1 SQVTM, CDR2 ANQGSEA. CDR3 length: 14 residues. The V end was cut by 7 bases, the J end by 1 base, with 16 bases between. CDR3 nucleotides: TGCAGCGGTACCCGGATGACAACGAACACTGAAGCTTTCTTT. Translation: CSGTRMTTNTEAFF. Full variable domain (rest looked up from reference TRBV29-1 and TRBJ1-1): SAVISQKPSRDICQRGTSLTIQCQVDSQVTMMFWYRQQPGQSLTLIATANQGSEATYESGFVIDKFPISRPNLTFSTLTVSNMSPEDSSIYLCSGTRMTTNTEAFFGQGTRLTVV.

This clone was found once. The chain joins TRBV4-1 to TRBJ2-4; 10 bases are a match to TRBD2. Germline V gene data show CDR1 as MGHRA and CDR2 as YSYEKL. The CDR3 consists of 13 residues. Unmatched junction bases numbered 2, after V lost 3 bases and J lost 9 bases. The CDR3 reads CASSQTSGFIQYF. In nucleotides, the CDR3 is TGCGCCAGCAGCCAGACTAGCGGGTTCATTCAGTACTTC.

The DNA for the CDR3 is TGTGCCAGCAGTGAGGACAGGGCTCTCGGCGAGCAGTACTTC. It yields the protein CASSEDRALGEQYF. This chain connects TRBV25-1 to TRBJ2-7, with 8 bases fitting TRBD1. The CDR3 length is 14 residues. The ends lost 3 bases at V and 6 bases at J; junction bases unmatched: 7. In germline, CDR1 is MGHDK, CDR2 SYGVNS.

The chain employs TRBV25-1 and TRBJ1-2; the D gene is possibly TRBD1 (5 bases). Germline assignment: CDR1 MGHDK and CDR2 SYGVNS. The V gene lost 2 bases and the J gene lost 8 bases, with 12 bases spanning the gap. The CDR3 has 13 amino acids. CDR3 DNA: TGTGCCAGCAGTGAACCGTTTGGGGGGGGCTACACCTTC. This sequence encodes CASSEPFGGGYTF.

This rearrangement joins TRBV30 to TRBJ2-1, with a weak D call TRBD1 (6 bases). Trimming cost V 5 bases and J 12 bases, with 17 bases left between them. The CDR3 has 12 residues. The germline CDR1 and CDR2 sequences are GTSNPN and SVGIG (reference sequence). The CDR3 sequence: CAWSTGMLRQFF. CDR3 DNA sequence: TGTGCCTGGTCTACAGGGATGTTACGGCAGTTCTTC.